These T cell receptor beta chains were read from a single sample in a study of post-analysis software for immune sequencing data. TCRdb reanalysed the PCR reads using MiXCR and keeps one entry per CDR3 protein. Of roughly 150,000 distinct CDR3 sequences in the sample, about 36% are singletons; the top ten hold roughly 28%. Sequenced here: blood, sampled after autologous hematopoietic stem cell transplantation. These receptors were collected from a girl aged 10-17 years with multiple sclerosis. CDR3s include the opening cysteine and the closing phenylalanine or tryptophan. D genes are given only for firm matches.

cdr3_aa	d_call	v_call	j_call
CASSPSGVPNTEAFF	-	TRBV4-3	TRBJ1-1
CASKETSAYGYTF	-	TRBV6-1	TRBJ1-2
CASSFWREVYYEQYF	TRBD2	TRBV7-2	TRBJ2-7
CASRRPRGMETQYF	-	TRBV11-2	TRBJ2-5
CAISRQGTEAFF	TRBD1	TRBV10-3	TRBJ1-1
CASRAGQNEKLFF	-	TRBV7-2	TRBJ1-4
CSAGAHRADTDTQYF	-	TRBV20-1	TRBJ2-3
CATSDFEAGDTGELFF	-	TRBV24-1	TRBJ2-2
CASSFSTGEGQETQYF	TRBD1	TRBV7-2	TRBJ2-5
CASSLEPGGWETQYF	-	TRBV5-5	TRBJ2-5
CASSPALGGFGQYF	-	TRBV7-6	TRBJ2-7
CSARGAGETQYF	-	TRBV20-1	TRBJ2-5
CASNQQLQETQYF	-	TRBV25-1	TRBJ2-5
CASSSSMNTEAFF	-	TRBV7-6	TRBJ1-1
CSATPLGGNTDTQYF	-	TRBV20-1	TRBJ2-3
CAISESKEYPYNEQFF	-	TRBV10-3	TRBJ2-1
CSATREYEQYF	-	TRBV20-1	TRBJ2-7
CASSEGQGKETQYF	TRBD1	TRBV7-8	TRBJ2-5
CSVEGLGAGEKLFF	-	TRBV29-1	TRBJ1-4
CASSFATSLLYNEQYF	-	TRBV27	TRBJ2-7
CASSQGSGSTHEQYF	TRBD2	TRBV4-3	TRBJ2-7
CASSSRGWVGETQYF	-	TRBV7-2	TRBJ2-5
CATSREGWLAGTRLYNEQFF	TRBD2	TRBV15	TRBJ2-1
CASSSDRAPYSNQPQHF	TRBD1	TRBV18	TRBJ1-5
CAWSPTRPTDTQYF	-	TRBV30	TRBJ2-3
CAISESGGASYNEQFF	-	TRBV10-3	TRBJ2-1